Listed below are T cell receptor beta chains from one sample, sequenced in a study of blood T cell repertoires in COVID-19. Libraries were prepared by immunoSEQ multiplex PCR; TCRdb keeps only in-frame clonotypes and omits some of them. This sample has more than 250,000 clones, with more than 80% found just once. The sample was peripheral blood. The receptors derive from a man in his late teens or twenties who had recovered from COVID-19. CDR3s include the opening cysteine and the closing phenylalanine or tryptophan. A D gene is named only where the DNA matches it firmly. Rows give clone size only sometimes, using once, few, many, or a class for an expanded clone.

size	V	D	length	J	CDR3	DNA
-	TRBV27	TRBD1	13	TRBJ1-1	CASSTGGNTEAFF	TGTGCCAGCAGTACAGGGGGGAACACTGAAGCTTTCTTT
-	TRBV4-1	TRBD2	19	TRBJ2-2	CASSQVAGLAGGNTGELFF	TGCGCCAGCAGCCAAGTGGCGGGACTAGCGGGAGGGAACACCGGGGAGCTGTTTTTT
-	TRBV19	TRBD1	14	TRBJ1-1	CASSPWTGDPEAFF	TGTGCCAGTAGTCCCTGGACAGGGGACCCTGAAGCTTTCTTT
-	TRBV27	-	16	TRBJ1-2	CASSRLGGGLNYGYTF	TGTGCCAGCAGCCGGCTAGGAGGAGGGCTCAACTATGGCTACACCTTC
-	TRBV7-2	TRBD2	15	TRBJ2-7	CASSSSGGPLYEQYF	TGTGCCAGCAGCTCAAGCGGGGGGCCCCTCTACGAGCAGTACTTC
-	TRBV7-9	TRBD1	14	TRBJ1-3	CASSLQGARNTIYF	TGTGCCAGCAGCTTACAGGGGGCAAGGAACACCATATATTTT
-	TRBV20-1	TRBD2	11	TRBJ2-7	CSVQREYEQYF	TGCAGTGTCCAGCGGGAGTACGAGCAGTACTTC
-	TRBV5-1	TRBD1	15	TRBJ1-1	CASSLRTGRYTEAFF	TGCGCCAGCAGCCTACGGACAGGGAGATACACTGAAGCTTTCTTT
-	TRBV18	-	17	TRBJ1-5	CASSPRISKHSNQPQHF	TGTGCCAGCTCACCCAGGATCAGTAAGCATAGCAATCAGCCCCAGCATTTT
once	TRBV29-1	-	13	TRBJ2-5	CSVKGQYQETQYF	TGCAGCGTCAAGGGGCAGTATCAAGAGACCCAGTACTTC
-	TRBV7-9	-	14	TRBJ2-7	CASSSQTGRNEQYF	TGTGCCAGCAGCTCCCAGACAGGACGGAACGAGCAGTACTTC
-	TRBV7-9	-	14	TRBJ1-1	CASSLEQLNTEAFF	TGTGCCAGCAGCTTAGAACAGTTGAACACTGAAGCTTTCTTT
-	TRBV7-3	-	19	TRBJ2-7	CASSWGGAGMITLAYEQYF	TGTGCCAGCAGCTGGGGCGGGGCAGGGATGATAACCCTTGCCTACGAGCAGTACTTC
-	TRBV11-2	TRBD1	14	TRBJ2-7	CASSLTGDSYEQYF	TGTGCCAGCAGCCTCACAGGGGATTCCTACGAGCAGTACTTC
-	TRBV9	TRBD1	16	TRBJ1-4	CASSVSPGGSGEKLFF	TGTGCCAGCAGCGTTTCCCCAGGGGGCTCGGGGGAAAAACTGTTTTTT
-	TRBV19	-	15	TRBJ1-2	CASSHQLTGNYGYTF	TGTGCCAGTAGCCACCAACTCACAGGGAACTATGGCTACACCTTC
-	TRBV7-9	TRBD1	15	TRBJ1-1	CASSLKGSGGTEAFF	TGTGCCAGCAGCTTAAAGGGGTCAGGGGGAACTGAAGCTTTCTTT
-	TRBV3-1/TRBV3-2	-	15	TRBJ2-1	CASSLSGNSRGEQFF	TGTGCCAGCAGCCTATCAGGGAACTCAAGGGGTGAGCAGTTCTTC